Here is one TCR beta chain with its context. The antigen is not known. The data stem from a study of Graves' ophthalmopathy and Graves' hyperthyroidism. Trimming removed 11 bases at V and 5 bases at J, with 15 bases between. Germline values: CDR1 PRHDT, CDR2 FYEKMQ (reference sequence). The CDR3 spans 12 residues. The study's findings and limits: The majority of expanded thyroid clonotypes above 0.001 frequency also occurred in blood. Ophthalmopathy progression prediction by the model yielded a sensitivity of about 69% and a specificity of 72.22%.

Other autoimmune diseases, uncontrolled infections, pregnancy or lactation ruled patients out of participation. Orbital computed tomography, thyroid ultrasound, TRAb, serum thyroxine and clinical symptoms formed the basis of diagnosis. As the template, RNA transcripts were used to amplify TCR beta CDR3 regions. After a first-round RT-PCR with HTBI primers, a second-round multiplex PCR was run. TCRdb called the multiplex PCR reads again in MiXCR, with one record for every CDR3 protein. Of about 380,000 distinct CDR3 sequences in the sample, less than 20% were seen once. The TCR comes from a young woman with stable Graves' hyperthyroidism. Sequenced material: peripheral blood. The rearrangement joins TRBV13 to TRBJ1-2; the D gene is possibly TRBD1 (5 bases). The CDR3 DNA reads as TGTGCCTGCACCAGGGCCTCATATGGCTACACCTTC. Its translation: CACTRASYGYTF.